Presented here are 26 T cell receptor beta chains from one specimen sequenced in a study of blood T cell repertoires in COVID-19. Sequencing was performed with immunoSEQ multiplex PCR; in TCRdb, only in-frame clones are kept and a portion is missing. The repertoire includes fewer than 350,000 clones, around 90% of them detected once, and about 1.7% sits in the top ten. The source material was PBMCs or T cells enriched from blood (not recorded which). These receptors came from a woman aged 18-29 years with acute COVID-19.

The chain uses TRBV9 and TRBJ1-1; D is uncertain. Germline assignment: CDR1 SGDLS and CDR2 YYNGEE. Trimming left V 0 bases short and J 0 bases short, with 6 bases between. The CDR3 has 14 residues. The DNA for the CDR3 is TGTGCCAGCAGCGTAGCTGCAGTGAACACTGAAGCTTTCTTT. The encoded protein is CASSVAAVNTEAFF. Full variable domain (remainder filled in from reference TRBV9 and TRBJ1-1): DSGVTQTPKHLITATGQRVTLRCSPRSGDLSVYWYQQSLDQGLQFLIQYYNGEERAKGNILERFSAQQFPDLHSELNLSSLELGDSALYFCASSVAAVNTEAFFGQGTRLTVV.

The CDR3 DNA sequence: TGTGCCAGCAGTGAAGTCCCGCGGGGCAGCTCGAGTATGCAGCCCCAGCATTTT. This sequence encodes CASSEVPRGSSSMQPQHF. The chain has TRBV6-1 and TRBJ1-5; TRBD1 might be the D (5 bases). This CDR3 spans 18 amino acids. Germline V gene data show CDR1 as MNHNS and CDR2 as SASEGT. V was shortened by 1 base and J by 7 bases, with 23 bases between the two germline ends.

V and J are TRBV11-2 and TRBJ1-6; 8 nucleotides line up with TRBD1. Germline V gene data show CDR1 as SGHAT and CDR2 as FQNNGV. V lost 3 bases, J lost 10 bases, and 11 bases stayed unmatched. The CDR3 is 16 amino acids. CDR3: CASSFPQGASGSPLHF. For the CDR3, the DNA is TGTGCCAGCAGCTTCCCTCAGGGGGCGTCTGGGTCACCCCTCCACTTT.

The rearrangement joins TRBV19 to TRBJ2-2, with 8 bases lining up with TRBD1. The V and J ends lost 5 bases and 1 base, in that order; junction bases with no gene match: 6. Germline CDR1 LNHDA, CDR2 SQIVND (reference sequence). CDR3 length equals 16 residues. The CDR3 coding sequence is TGTGCCAGTAGTGTCAAGGGACAGGTGAACACCGGGGAGCTGTTTTTT. Protein product: CASSVKGQVNTGELFF.

The chain carries TRBV9 and TRBJ1-2; D perhaps matches TRBD1 (6 bases). Trimming took off 0 bases at V and 0 bases at J, with 9 bases between the two ends. Germline CDR1 SGDLS, CDR2 YYNGEE. The CDR3 has 15 amino acids. The CDR3 loop is CASSVGDNPNYGYTF. The CDR3 DNA reads TGTGCCAGCAGCGTAGGGGACAACCCTAACTATGGCTACACCTTC.

The CDR3 sequence is CASLNRGDTGELFF. CDR3 sequence (DNA): TGTGCCAGTTTAAACAGGGGTGACACCGGGGAGCTGTTTTTT. V is TRBV19 and J is TRBJ2-2; 7 bases are a match to TRBD1. This CDR3 comprises 14 residues. CDR1 LNHDA and CDR2 SQIVND come from the germline V gene (reference sequence). With V trimmed by 8 bases and J by 3 bases, 6 bases remained unmatched.

This clone was detected once. The chain joins TRBV3-1 (or the pseudogene TRBV3-2) to TRBJ1-5; D remains unclear. Germline V CDR1 and CDR2: LGHDT, YNNKEL (reference sequence). CDR3 length: 13 residues. V gave up 2 bases and J gave up 6 bases, with 8 bases separating them. CDR3 region: CASSQQRSQPQHF. Written as DNA, the CDR3 is TGTGCCAGCAGCCAACAACGGAGTCAGCCCCAGCATTTT.

The chain carries TRBV18 and TRBJ2-3, with D tentatively TRBD1 (5 bases). The V and J ends lost 6 bases and 4 bases respectively, with 17 bases between them. The CDR3 totals 15 residues. Germline V gene data show CDR1 as KGHSH and CDR2 as LQKENI. The CDR3 loop reads CASSPTTGFADTQYF. CDR3 nucleotides: TGTGCCAGCTCCCCAACAACAGGTTTCGCAGATACGCAGTATTTT.

This rearrangement joins TRBV5-1 to TRBJ2-7; 9 nucleotides agree with TRBD2. Germline assignment: CDR1 SGHRS and CDR2 YFSETQ. This CDR3 region has 15 residues. V gave up 4 bases and J gave up 6 bases; unmatched junction bases: 11. The CDR3 sequence is CASSAEGLAGIEQYF. CDR3 in DNA: TGCGCCAGCAGCGCCGAGGGACTAGCTGGGATCGAGCAGTACTTC.

The chain employs TRBV30 and TRBJ1-5; D perhaps matches TRBD1 (5 bases). V lost 2 bases, J lost 3 bases, and 8 bases lay in between. The germline CDR1 and CDR2 sequences are GTSNPN and SVGIG (reference sequence). The CDR3 sequence is 13 residues long. The CDR3 coding sequence is TGTGCCTGGAGTAAGGGGCACAATCAGCCCCAGCATTTT. Amino acids: CAWSKGHNQPQHF. The whole variable domain, filled in from reference TRBV30 and TRBJ1-5, reads SQTIHQWPATLVQPVGSPLSLECTVEGTSNPNLYWYRQAAGRGLQLLFYSVGIGQISSEVPQNLSASRPQDRQFILSSKKLLLSDSGFYLCAWSKGHNQPQHFGDGTRLSIL.

The chain uses TRBV2 and TRBJ2-3, with 11 bases aligning to TRBD2. From germline, CDR1 is SNHLY and CDR2 FYNNEI. V shed 0 bases and J 6 bases; nucleotides not matched to a gene: 11. This CDR3 is 18 amino acids long. The CDR3 sequence: CASSEARLAGGPRDTQYF. The CDR3 DNA follows: TGTGCCAGCAGTGAAGCGCGGTTAGCGGGAGGGCCGCGGGATACGCAGTATTTT.

The V call is TRBV30, the J call TRBJ1-2, with no clear D. Trimming removed 0 bases at V and 6 bases at J, with 14 bases between. The V gene's germline CDR1 is GTSNPN and CDR2 SVGIG (reference sequence). The CDR3 covers 14 residues. This CDR3 reads CAWSVSPWEDGYTF. The CDR3 DNA is TGTGCCTGGAGTGTCTCCCCCTGGGAGGATGGCTACACCTTC.

This chain uses TRBV9 with TRBJ2-7; weak D call: TRBD1 (6 bases). V lost 3 bases and J lost 3, with 10 bases in between. The CDR3 contains 13 residues. The germline CDR1 and CDR2 sequences are SGDLS and YYNGEE. CDR3 bases: TGTGCCAGCAGCGCCCAGACAGGCTACGAGCAGTACTTC. This codes for CASSAQTGYEQYF.

The chain joins TRBV11-2 to TRBJ2-2; TRBD2 agrees at 9 bases. Germline V CDR1 and CDR2: SGHAT, FQNNGV. V dropped 5 bases and J dropped 3; count of bases not matched to a gene: 10. CDR3 size: 17 residues. The CDR3 coding sequence is TGTGCCAGCAGCCCCCAGAGACTAGCGGAGTACACCGGGGAGCTGTTTTTT. This sequence encodes CASSPQRLAEYTGELFF.

The table lists this clone with a few counts. The chain joins TRBV5-1 to TRBJ1-3; 9 bases agree with TRBD1. There are 16 residues in the CDR3. Germline-derived CDR1 and CDR2 are SGHRS and YFSETQ. Unmatched junction bases numbered 7, after V lost 3 bases and J lost 3 bases. CDR3 residues: CASSSKQGALGNTIYF. The CDR3 region has the DNA TGCGCCAGCAGCTCAAAACAGGGGGCGCTTGGAAACACCATATATTTT.

A remark on this clone: This sample includes further DNA sequences coding for the same CDR3. CDR3 sequence reads: CASSLSGSGETQYF. CDR3 coding DNA: TGTGCCAGCAGCTTATCCGGCTCAGGGGAGACCCAGTACTTC. V is TRBV11-2 and J is TRBJ2-5, with D tentatively TRBD1 (5 bases). Germline lookup yields CDR1 SGHAT and CDR2 FQNNGV. The CDR3 length is 14 residues. Trimming cost V 2 bases and J 5 bases, with 12 bases left between them.

Points on this clone: One end of the junction does not line up with germline, which may come from a read error. The V and J genes are TRBV7-7 and TRBJ1-1; D is possibly TRBD1 (6 bases). This CDR3 comprises 18 residues. Germline values: CDR1 SSHAT, CDR2 FNYEAQ (reference sequence). CDR3 sequence (DNA): TGTGCTAGCAGCTTTGATTGCCGAACAGGGAAGGGGGACACTGAAGCTTTCTTT. Translated: CASSFDCRTGKGDTEAFF.

The chain joins TRBV4-3 to TRBJ2-1; 15 nucleotides match TRBD2. This CDR3 is 21 amino acids long. V gave up 0 bases and J gave up 5 bases; unmatched junction bases: 14. CDR1 is LGHNA, CDR2 YSLEER, per germline. Here the CDR3 reads CASSQDIGLAGGLGVHNEQFF. For the CDR3, the DNA is TGCGCCAGCAGCCAAGATATAGGACTAGCGGGAGGGCTAGGGGTCCACAATGAGCAGTTCTTC.

This chain joins TRBV7-9 and TRBJ2-7; TRBD2 is a possible D gene (7 bases). The CDR3 has 14 residues. V was clipped by 5 bases and J by 5 bases, with 16 bases between them. Germline CDR1 and CDR2: SEHNR and FQNEAQ (reference sequence). The CDR3 loop is CASSEGGKRNEQYF. The CDR3 coding sequence is TGTGCCAGCAGCGAGGGGGGGAAAAGGAACGAGCAGTACTTC.

The CDR3 nucleotides are TGCAGTGCAGCAGGGGACTACGAGCAGTACTTC. Its translation is CSAAGDYEQYF. The J gene is TRBJ2-7, the V gene TRBV20-1, with a weak D call TRBD1 (6 bases). CDR1 is DFQATT and CDR2 is SNEGSKA in the germline V gene (reference sequence). The CDR3 runs to 11 residues. With 6 bases removed from V and 3 bases from J, the gap between germline ends came to 9 bases.

The genes are TRBV5-1 and TRBJ1-5; D is uncertain. CDR3 length equals 13 residues. Trimming left V 1 base short and J 2 bases short, with 4 bases between. CDR1 is SGHRS and CDR2 is YFSETQ in the germline V gene. The CDR3 bases are TGCGCCAGCAGCTTGACGGGCAATCAGCCCCAGCATTTT. It yields the protein CASSLTGNQPQHF.

V gene TRBV4-3 combines with J gene TRBJ2-3; tentatively, D is TRBD1 (5 bases). CDR3 length equals 14 residues. V was shortened by 1 base and J by 1 base, with 6 bases between the two germline ends. Germline-derived CDR1 and CDR2 are LGHNA and YSLEER. The CDR3 loop is CASSQAQGTDTQYF. CDR3 DNA: TGCGCCAGCAGCCAAGCACAGGGCACAGATACGCAGTATTTT.

CDR3 loop: CASSNSLGGRGGETQYF. The CDR3 nucleotides are TGCGCCAGCAGCAACAGCTTGGGTGGGAGGGGTGGAGAGACCCAGTACTTC. V gene TRBV4-1 combines with J gene TRBJ2-5; the match to TRBD2 covers 7 bases. The germline V gene has CDR1 MGHRA and CDR2 YSYEKL. The CDR3 totals 17 residues. Trimming removed 5 bases from V and 4 bases from J; junction bases left unmatched: 16.

This sequence joins TRBV29-1 and TRBJ2-2; a weak D match, TRBD1 (5 bases). The V gene's germline CDR1 is SQVTM and CDR2 ANQGSEA. The V gene lost 3 bases and the J gene lost 3 bases, with 8 bases spanning the gap. The CDR3 covers 13 residues. CDR3 DNA sequence: TGCAGCGTTGAGACAGTTCACACCGGGGAGCTGTTTTTT. Protein: CSVETVHTGELFF.

The sample holds a few counts of this clone. This chain connects TRBV2 to TRBJ2-7; possible D gene TRBD2, 6 bases. Trimming left V 8 bases short and J 1 base short, with 15 bases between. Germline lookup yields CDR1 SNHLY and CDR2 FYNNEI. This CDR3 has 14 amino acids. CDR3 DNA: TGTGCCAGCTCTATGGGGAGGTTGTCCTACGAGCAGTACTTC. Amino acid sequence: CASSMGRLSYEQYF.

The chain has TRBV6-1 and TRBJ1-4; a weak D match, TRBD1 (5 bases). This CDR3 spans 13 amino acids. The germline CDR1 and CDR2 sequences are MNHNS and SASEGT. With 2 bases removed from V and 8 bases from J, the gap between germline ends came to 9 bases. The CDR3 coding sequence is TGTGCCAGCAGTGAAAGGGGTCGAGAAAAACTGTTTTTT. Protein sequence: CASSERGREKLFF.